The 17 T cell receptor beta chains below all came from one sample that was sequenced in a study of cytomegalovirus exposure and HLA in healthy donors. Produced via immunoSEQ multiplex PCR; TCRdb's table is partial and in-frame only. The sample records 250,000 to 350,000 clones, approximately 88% being singletons. The sequenced sample consisted of PBMCs. The origin of the receptors is a woman aged 18-35 years in good health and CMV-seronegative.

The chain recombines TRBV28 with TRBJ1-2; weak D call: TRBD1 (6 bases). The CDR3 sequence is 16 residues long. Trimming shortened V by 5 bases and J by 8 bases, and 24 bases separated the two germline ends. Looked up from germline, CDR1 is MDHEN and CDR2 is SYDVKM. CDR3 loop: CASSVLGSSGVGGYTF. The CDR3 nucleotides are TGTGCCAGCAGTGTTTTGGGGTCATCAGGGGTTGGGGGCTACACCTTC.

This chain links TRBV6-1 with TRBJ2-1, with D maybe TRBD1 (5 bases). Between the trimmed V and J ends, which lost 2 bases and 5 bases, there was a span of 19 bases. CDR3 length: 17 residues. The germline gives CDR1 MNHNS, CDR2 SASEGT. The CDR3 nucleotides are TGTGCCAGCAGTGAATTTCCTAGGGGAATGAGGCACAATGAGCAGTTCTTC. Its translation is CASSEFPRGMRHNEQFF.

The chain links TRBV19 to TRBJ1-5, with 8 nucleotides matching TRBD1. Trimming removed 0 bases from V and 5 bases from J; junction bases left unmatched: 9. The CDR3 sequence is 17 residues long. CDR1 and CDR2 from the germline V gene are LNHDA and SQIVND (reference sequence). This CDR3 reads CASSIDPRDRMDQPQHF. The CDR3 nucleotides are TGTGCCAGTAGTATAGATCCCCGGGACAGGATGGATCAGCCCCAGCATTTT.

The V call is TRBV28, the J call TRBJ2-7, with D maybe TRBD1 (6 bases). The CDR3 extends over 13 amino acids. Trimming cost V 4 bases and J 9 bases, with 16 bases left between them. CDR1 is MDHEN and CDR2 is SYDVKM in the germline V gene. CDR3 in DNA: TGTGCCAGCAGTTCCGGACAGAGTGAGAGGCAGTACTTC. Translation: CASSSGQSERQYF.

This chain uses TRBV30 with TRBJ1-4; possible D gene TRBD1, 6 bases. Germline-derived CDR1 and CDR2 are GTSNPN and SVGIG (reference sequence). The V and J ends lost 4 bases and 7 bases respectively, with 13 bases between them. CDR3 length: 13 amino acids. CDR3 sequence (DNA): TGTGCCTGGAAACAGGGCAGCGGTGAAAAACTGTTTTTT. Its protein product is CAWKQGSGEKLFF.

The rearrangement links TRBV19 to TRBJ2-2; 10 bases line up with TRBD1. Germline CDR1 reads LNHDA; CDR2 reads SQIVND (reference sequence). Trimming at V came to 6 bases and at J to 5 bases, leaving 9 bases not matched to a gene. The length of the CDR3 is 16 residues. CDR3 DNA sequence: TGTGCCAGTAGGAACCAGGACAGGGGGTGGACCGGGGAGCTGTTTTTT. Translation: CASRNQDRGWTGELFF.

The CDR3: CASTPTLQGSYEQYF. CDR3 DNA sequence: TGTGCCAGCACCCCCACCCTGCAGGGATCCTACGAGCAGTACTTC. The chain joins TRBV11-1 to TRBJ2-7; D is possibly TRBD1 (5 bases). In germline, CDR1 is SGHAT, CDR2 FQDESV (reference sequence). The V and J ends lost 7 bases and 1 base respectively, with 17 bases between them. This CDR3 has 15 amino acids. The entire variable domain, with the rest obtained from reference TRBV11-1 and TRBJ2-7, is as follows: EAEVAQSPRYKITEKSQAVAFWCDPISGHATLYWYRQILGQGPELLVQFQDESVVDDSQLPKDRFSAERLKGVDSTLKIQPAELGDSAMYLCASTPTLQGSYEQYFGPGTRLTVT.

The chain couples TRBV19 to TRBJ2-3; tentatively, D is TRBD2 (5 bases). CDR3 length: 16 amino acids. V lost 4 bases and J lost 2, with 16 bases in between. Germline V lookup: CDR1 LNHDA, CDR2 SQIVND (reference sequence). CDR3 sequence: CASSTRAGGFTDTQYF. CDR3 nucleotide sequence: TGTGCCAGTAGTACCCGTGCGGGCGGATTCACAGATACGCAGTATTTT.

The chain links TRBV18 to TRBJ2-7; TRBD2 agrees at 7 bases. This CDR3 contains 14 residues. The trim removed 3 bases at V and 3 bases at J, leaving 5 bases unmatched. Germline V CDR1 and CDR2: KGHSH, LQKENI. The CDR3: CASSPSGLNYEQYF. CDR3 sequence (DNA): TGTGCCAGCTCACCCTCGGGACTAAACTACGAGCAGTACTTC. Complete variable domain (other parts from reference TRBV18 and TRBJ2-7): NAGVMQNPRHLVRRRGQEARLRCSPMKGHSHVYWYRQLPEEGLKFMVYLQKENIIDESGMPKERFSAEFPKEGPSILRIQQVVRGDSAAYFCASSPSGLNYEQYFGPGTRLTVT.

This clone appeared a single time. V gene TRBV11-2 combines with J gene TRBJ2-3, with TRBD1 matching over 7 bases. The germline CDR1 and CDR2 sequences are SGHAT and FQNNGV. V lost 1 base and J lost 4; bases outside the gene matches: 5. The CDR3 is made up of 15 amino acids. DNA of the CDR3: TGTGCCAGCAGCTTAGCGGGACAGTTATCAGATACGCAGTATTTT. Its protein is CASSLAGQLSDTQYF.

The V call is TRBV5-6, the J call TRBJ2-7, with 8 bases matching TRBD1. Trimming cost V 0 bases and J 3 bases; bases outside gene matches: 5. The length of the CDR3 is 15 residues. Germline V gene data show CDR1 as SGHDT and CDR2 as YYEEEE. CDR3 protein: CASSLGDRTFYEQYF. The CDR3 DNA reads TGTGCCAGCAGCTTGGGGGACAGGACCTTCTACGAGCAGTACTTC. The entire variable domain, with the rest obtained from reference TRBV5-6 and TRBJ2-7, is as follows: DAGVTQSPTHLIKTRGQQVTLRCSPKSGHDTVSWYQQALGQGPQFIFQYYEEEERQRGNFPDRFSGHQFPNYSSELNVNALLLGDSALYLCASSLGDRTFYEQYFGPGTRLTVT.

The V gene is TRBV9, the J gene TRBJ2-5; D is perhaps TRBD1 (7 bases). Germline V gives CDR1 SGDLS, CDR2 YYNGEE. CDR3 size: 15 residues. Trimming removed 2 bases at V and 0 bases at J, with 11 bases between. The CDR3 sequence: CASSVAGGYQETQYF. The CDR3 DNA follows: TGTGCCAGCAGCGTTGCAGGGGGGTACCAAGAGACCCAGTACTTC.

The J gene is TRBJ2-7, the V gene TRBV7-2, with 11 bases lining up with TRBD2. The CDR3 is 16 amino acids. The V and J ends lost 6 bases and 3 bases, in that order; junction bases with no gene match: 10. Germline-derived CDR1 and CDR2 are SGHTA and FQGNSA. CDR3 loop: CASSPTGTSGIYEQYF. The CDR3 nucleotides read TGTGCCAGCAGTCCTACCGGGACTAGCGGCATCTACGAGCAGTACTTC. Based on the CDR3 plus reference TRBV7-2 and TRBJ2-7, the full variable domain is GAGVSQSPSNKVTEKGKDVELRCDPISGHTALYWYRQSLGQGLEFLIYFQGNSAPDKSGLPSDRFSAERTGGSVSTLTIQRTQQEDSAVYLCASSPTGTSGIYEQYFGPGTRLTVT.

This chain links TRBV5-4 with TRBJ1-2; possibly TRBD1 for D (6 bases). The CDR3 totals 15 residues. Germline CDR1 and CDR2: SGHNT and YYREEE (reference sequence). V was cut by 1 base and J by 0 bases, with 10 bases left in between. Here the CDR3 DNA reads TGTGCCAGCAGCTTGAGACAGGTTACTAACTATGGCTACACCTTC. Its translation is CASSLRQVTNYGYTF.

In this sample, this clone turned up once. The V gene is TRBV7-3, the J gene TRBJ2-3, with D perhaps TRBD2 (6 bases). In germline, CDR1 is SGHTA, CDR2 FQGTGA. Trimming took 0 bases from V and 3 from J, leaving 7 bases between them. The CDR3 has 14 amino acids. CDR3 sequence: CASSLTGTTDTQYF. In DNA, the CDR3 is TGTGCCAGCAGCTTAACCGGGACTACAGATACGCAGTATTTT.

The chain employs TRBV28 and TRBJ2-7; no reliable D call. V dropped 6 bases and J dropped 1 base, with 10 bases sitting between them. CDR3 length: 13 residues. Per germline, CDR1 MDHEN and CDR2 SYDVKM. CDR3 sequence (DNA): TGTGCCAGCAGCGGAGCGACTTCCTACGAGCAGTACTTC. As protein: CASSGATSYEQYF. Based on the CDR3 plus reference TRBV28 and TRBJ2-7, the full variable domain is DVKVTQSSRYLVKRTGEKVFLECVQDMDHENMFWYRQDPGLGLRLIYFSYDVKMKEKGDIPEGYSVSREKKERFSLILESASTNQTSMYLCASSGATSYEQYFGPGTRLTVT.

In DNA, the CDR3 is TGTGCCAGTAGTTTCGGGAGCTCCTACGAGCAGTACTTC. Translating gives CASSFGSSYEQYF. The chain couples TRBV19 to TRBJ2-7, with D tentatively TRBD2 (6 bases). Germline-derived CDR1 and CDR2 are LNHDA and SQIVND (reference sequence). The CDR3 has 13 amino acids. V lost 5 bases and J lost 0, with 8 bases in between.